These T cell receptor beta chains were read from a single sample in a study of STAT5B mutations in CD4+ large granular lymphocyte leukemia. The assay was immunoSEQ multiplex PCR, and TCRdb's table has in-frame clones only and misses some. The table has about 34,000 clones, 65% to 75% seen once. Material: CD4+ T cells from blood buffy coats. The receptors originated from a human donor in good health. The CDR3 runs from the conserved cysteine through the conserved F or W. A D gene is named only where the DNA matches it firmly. The size of a clone is reported for some rows only, either as once, few or many, or as a class for expanded clones.

d_call j_call v_call clone_size cdr3_aa cdr3_nt
TRBD1 TRBJ1-1 TRBV27 few CASSSAVGDSEAFF TGTGCCAGCAGTTCCGCAGTAGGGGACAGTGAAGCTTTCTTT
. TRBJ2-3 TRBV19 . CASSISGRGATDTQYF TGTGCCAGTAGTATCTCCGGCAGGGGCGCCACAGATACGCAGTATTTT
. TRBJ1-5 TRBV7-9 . CASSHGQSNQPQHF TGTGCCAGCAGCCACGGACAGTCCAATCAGCCCCAGCATTTT
. TRBJ2-6 TRBV28 . CASSFGTASSGANVLTF TGTGCCAGCAGTTTTGGGACGGCCAGCTCTGGGGCCAACGTCCTGACTTTC
. TRBJ1-5 TRBV19 few CASSQVGQPQHF TGTGCCAGTAGTCAAGTGGGACAGCCCCAGCATTTT
. TRBJ2-3 TRBV9 . CASSFTGDTDTQYF TGTGCCAGCAGCTTTACGGGGGACACAGATACGCAGTATTTT
TRBD2 TRBJ2-5 TRBV7-2 . CASSLGRGLAGGYF TGTGCCAGCAGCTTAGGTCGGGGACTAGCGGGGGGGTACTTC
. TRBJ1-6 TRBV5-1 . CASSLDGSSYNSPLHF TGCGCCAGCAGCTTGGATGGGAGCTCCTATAATTCACCCCTCCACTTT
. TRBJ2-2 TRBV7-3 once CASGHPGSRVTGELFF TGTGCCAGCGGCCATCCCGGGTCCCGGGTGACCGGGGAGCTGTTTTTT
. TRBJ2-3 TRBV7-2 . CASSPRLTDTQYF TGTGCCAGCAGCCCAAGACTCACAGATACGCAGTATTTT
. TRBJ1-5 TRBV28 few CASSRTNGIAVDQPQHF TGTGCCAGCAGTAGAACGAATGGAATAGCTGTCGATCAGCCCCAGCATTTT
. TRBJ1-6 TRBV6-1 few CASSSQGDSPLHF TGTGCCAGCAGTTCCCAAGGTGATTCCCCCCTCCACTTT
TRBD1 TRBJ1-1 TRBV29-1 . CSYFTGGGGTEAFF TGCAGCTACTTTACAGGGGGCGGTGGGACTGAAGCTTTCTTT
TRBD1 TRBJ1-4 TRBV11-1 few CASSEMGQGHEKLFF TGTGCCAGCAGCGAGATGGGACAGGGACATGAAAAACTGTTTTTT
. TRBJ1-5 TRBV4-2 few CASSPYGTGGNQPQHF TGTGCCAGCAGCCCATATGGTACGGGGGGGAATCAGCCCCAGCATTTT
TRBD1 TRBJ1-2 TRBV5-6 once CASSFYWDRGPQRYGYTF TGTGCCAGCAGCTTTTACTGGGACAGGGGGCCACAGAGGTATGGCTACACCTTC
. TRBJ1-3 TRBV21-1 . CASSSSTDRVIGNTIYF TGTGCCAGCAGCTCTTCCACGGACAGGGTAATTGGAAACACCATATATTTT
TRBD1 TRBJ1-5 TRBV6-1 . CASTTGTGNQPQHF TGTGCCAGCACCACCGGGACAGGGAATCAGCCCCAGCATTTT
. TRBJ2-1 TRBV5-1 . CASVQGGGRNEQFF TGCGCCAGCGTTCAAGGTGGGGGCCGCAATGAGCAGTTCTTC
. TRBJ2-3 TRBV5-1 . CASRSEGGTDTQYF TGCGCCAGCCGATCCGAGGGGGGCACAGATACGCAGTATTTT
. TRBJ2-2 TRBV18 once CASSPRRIGTGELFF TGTGCCAGCTCCCCGAGGAGGATAGGAACCGGGGAGCTGTTTTTT
. TRBJ1-2 TRBV2 once CASSVGTNYGYTF TGTGCCAGCAGTGTTGGCACAAACTATGGCTACACCTTC
. TRBJ2-1 TRBV12-5 . CASGPGPGLSPAFEQFF TGTGCTAGTGGTCCCGGTCCGGGCCTTTCCCCAGCTTTTGAGCAGTTCTTC
. TRBJ1-5 TRBV30 few CAWSEKGQWSNQPQHF TGTGCCTGGAGTGAGAAGGGGCAGTGGAGCAATCAGCCCCAGCATTTT
TRBD1 TRBJ2-1 TRBV5-1 . CASSLRRQGANNEQFF TGCGCCAGCAGCTTGAGGAGACAGGGTGCCAACAATGAGCAGTTCTTC
TRBD1 TRBJ1-2 TRBV19 once CASSLRQGSNYGYTF TGTGCCAGTAGCCTAAGACAGGGCTCTAACTATGGCTACACCTTC
TRBD2 TRBJ2-3 TRBV7-7 . CASSISRLAGEDTDTQYF TGTGCTAGCAGCATATCCCGACTAGCGGGAGAGGATACAGATACGCAGTATTTT
. TRBJ1-1 TRBV7-2 few CASSLQGNTEAFF TGTGCCAGCAGCTTACAGGGGAACACTGAAGCTTTCTTT
TRBD1 TRBJ1-1 TRBV29-1 . CSVEGLHRQGVGAFF TGCAGCGTTGAAGGACTCCACAGACAGGGGGTGGGAGCTTTCTTT
. TRBJ1-2 TRBV6-5 . CASRRSWADYGYTF TGTGCCAGCAGACGGTCCTGGGCAGACTATGGCTACACCTTC
TRBD2 TRBJ2-1 TRBV11-2 . CASSLVLVAGDEQFF TGTGCCAGCAGCTTAGTTTTGGTGGCGGGAGATGAGCAGTTCTTC
TRBD2 TRBJ2-2 TRBV9 . CASSVDPGGTGELFF TGTGCCAGCAGCGTAGATCCCGGGGGGACCGGGGAGCTGTTTTTT
TRBD1 TRBJ2-3 TRBV6-4 . CASSERGLTDTQYF TGTGCCAGCAGTGAGAGGGGGCTCACAGATACGCAGTATTTT
TRBD1 TRBJ1-2 TRBV7-9 . CASSLPGTGQGYTF TGTGCCAGCAGCTTACCCGGGACAGGGCAGGGCTACACCTTC
. TRBJ1-2 TRBV6-5 . CASSYSAVGGYGYTF TGTGCCAGCAGTTACTCTGCCGTAGGCGGCTATGGCTACACCTTC
. TRBJ1-2 TRBV11-2 . CASSLSALNYGYTF TGTGCCAGCAGCTTATCGGCCCTCAACTATGGCTACACCTTC
. TRBJ2-7 TRBV12-5 . CASGSLYEQYF TGTGCTAGTGGTTCTCTCTACGAGCAGTACTTC
. TRBJ1-1 TRBV29-1 . CSVEADRNTEAFF TGCAGCGTTGAAGCGGACAGGAACACTGAAGCTTTCTTT
. TRBJ1-5 TRBV20-1 . CSARVQPQHF TGCAGTGCTAGAGTTCAGCCCCAGCATTTT
. TRBJ2-7 TRBV27 . CASSSFYEQYF TGTGCCAGCAGTTCCTTCTACGAGCAGTACTTC
. TRBJ1-4 TRBV12-5 few CASLGGDEKLFF TGTGCTAGTTTGGGAGGGGATGAAAAACTGTTTTTT
TRBD1 TRBJ1-1 TRBV6-1 . CASSYYQTGLAFF TGTGCCAGCAGTTATTACCAGACAGGGCTAGCTTTCTTT
. TRBJ1-5 TRBV2 . CASRQTLLYNQPQHF TGTGCCAGTCGACAGACACTTTTATACAATCAGCCCCAGCATTTT
. TRBJ1-2 TRBV2 . CASSRQVLPDGTF TGTGCCAGCAGTAGACAGGTACTCCCAGATGGGACCTTC
. TRBJ1-1 TRBV25-1 few CASTEGGDMNTEAFF TGTGCCAGCACCGAGGGGGGTGATATGAACACTGAAGCTTTCTTT
. TRBJ1-1 TRBV7-2 . CASSLGVGAEAFF TGTGCCAGCAGCTTAGGGGTAGGTGCTGAAGCTTTCTTT
. TRBJ1-1 TRBV7-2 . CASSFSRLNTEAFF TGTGCCAGCAGCTTCAGTCGACTGAACACTGAAGCTTTCTTT
TRBD1 TRBJ2-3 TRBV19 . CASSIRGDRSGQYF TGTGCCAGTAGTATAAGGGGGGACAGGAGTGGGCAGTATTTT